This T cell receptor (beta chain) was captured by sequencing in a study of control samples from healthy donors and cancer patients. Measured with immunoSEQ multiplex PCR; TCRdb has only the in-frame clones, and not every one. This table has roughly 88,000 clones, approximately 93% appearing once. Per the germline V gene, CDR1 is MNHEY and CDR2 is SMNVEV (reference sequence). There are 18 residues in the CDR3. V shed 10 bases and J 1 base; nucleotides not matched to a gene: 20. This TCR came from a woman aged 25 to 39 in good health. Sequenced: blood. The chain links TRBV27 to TRBJ1-2, with 8 bases lining up with TRBD1. The CDR3 DNA follows: TGTGCCAACGACAGGGGTCCCTGTCTAAATCTTGTTAACTATGGCTACACCTTC. This sequence encodes CANDRGPCLNLVNYGYTF.